This T cell receptor (beta chain) was documented in a study of T cell responses to AZD1222 COVID-19 vaccine. The study's findings and limits: Nearly half of spike-specific TCRs reportedly go after variant regions that carry no mutations. Among those given AZD1222, only five to seven were seropositive at baseline. White British ancestry dominated among donors, who included more females, and clonal diversity was possibly underestimated.

On this clone: Its antigen is undetermined.

This CDR3 has 16 residues. Germline V gives CDR1 MNHEY, CDR2 SMNVEV (reference sequence). The ends lost 4 bases at V and 4 bases at J; junction bases unmatched: 6. Using immunoSEQ multiplex PCR, the repertoire was profiled, and TCRdb retains in-frame clones only, with some absent. The sample yields fewer than 40,000 clones, 88% seen once. The chain couples TRBV27 to TRBJ2-2; 10 bases are shared with TRBD2. This clonotype originated in an adult who received the MenACWY meningococcal vaccine as a control. This sample comprised peripheral blood, obtained 28 days after the second dose of the MenACWY control vaccine. CDR3 bases: TGTGCCAGCAGTTCCGCTAGCGGGAGAGGCACCGGGGAGCTGTTTTTT. Encoded protein: CASSSASGRGTGELFF.